This TCR beta chain was sequenced in a study of cytomegalovirus exposure and HLA in healthy donors. Overall study results and limits: Rarity held for most TCR sequences, but there were some public TCRs that occurred in many donors. The productive fraction for most TCR beta V segments was about 87% or about 30% in an earlier analysis.

In the PCR, 60 Vbeta and 13 Jbeta primers were used. Only in-frame clones appear in the TCRdb table, and some are missing; sequencing was by immunoSEQ multiplex PCR. Among approximately 140,000 clones listed, roughly 84% were seen once. As concerns this clone: Its antigen is currently unknown.

Germline assignment: CDR1 GTSNPN and CDR2 SVGIG (reference sequence). V lost 0 bases, J lost 7 bases, and 4 bases stayed unmatched. This CDR3 has 14 amino acids. Sequenced input: PBMCs. The clonotype originates from a girl aged 2 to 9 in good health and CMV-seronegative. The genes are TRBV30 and TRBJ2-2; 8 positions agree with TRBD2. The CDR3 nucleotides are TGTGCCTGGAGTGTAGCGGGAGAAGTCGGGGAGCTGTTTTTT. This encodes CAWSVAGEVGELFF. Variable domain in full (rest from reference TRBV30 and TRBJ2-2): SQTIHQWPATLVQPVGSPLSLECTVEGTSNPNLYWYRQAAGRGLQLLFYSVGIGQISSEVPQNLSASRPQDRQFILSSKKLLLSDSGFYLCAWSVAGEVGELFFGEGSRLTVL.